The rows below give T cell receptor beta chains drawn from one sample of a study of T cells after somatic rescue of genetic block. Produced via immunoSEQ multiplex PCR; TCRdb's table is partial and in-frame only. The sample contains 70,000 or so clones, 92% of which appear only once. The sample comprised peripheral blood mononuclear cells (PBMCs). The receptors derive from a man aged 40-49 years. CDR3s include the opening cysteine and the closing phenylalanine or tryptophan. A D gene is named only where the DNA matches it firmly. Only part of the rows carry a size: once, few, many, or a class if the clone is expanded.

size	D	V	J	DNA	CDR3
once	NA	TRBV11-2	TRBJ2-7	TGTGCCAGCAGCTTCACCAGGGGAATAAGTAACGAGCAGTACTTC	CASSFTRGISNEQYF
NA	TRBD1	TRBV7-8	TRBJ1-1	TGTGCCAGCAGCTTACGGGACAGGGGGTCGAACACTGAAGCTTTCTTT	CASSLRDRGSNTEAFF
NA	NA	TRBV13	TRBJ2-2	TGTGCCAGCAGCTCGATTGAATTGAACACCGGGGAGCTGTTTTTT	CASSSIELNTGELFF
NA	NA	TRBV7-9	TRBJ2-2	TGTGCCAGCAGCCCAGGACCGGGGAGTACCGGGGAGCTGTTTTTT	CASSPGPGSTGELFF
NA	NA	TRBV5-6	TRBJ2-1	TGTGCCAGCAGCTTGAAATACAGGGCGGGTGAGCAGTTCTTC	CASSLKYRAGEQFF
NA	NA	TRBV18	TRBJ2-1	TGTGCCAGCTCACGAGAGGGAGGAGGGTGGAATGAGCAGTTCTTC	CASSREGGGWNEQFF
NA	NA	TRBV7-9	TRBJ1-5	TGTGCCAGCAGCTTCGGCGATCAGCCCCAGCATTTT	CASSFGDQPQHF
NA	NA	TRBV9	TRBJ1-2	TGTGCCAGCAGCCCCGGGACAACCTCTAACTATGGCTACACCTTC	CASSPGTTSNYGYTF
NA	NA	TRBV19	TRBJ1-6	TGTGCCAGTAGTATAGGTGGTAACGGGAATTCACCCCTCCACTTT	CASSIGGNGNSPLHF
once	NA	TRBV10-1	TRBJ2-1	TGCGCCAGCAGTGACGGAGGGGCCTACAATGAGCAGTTCTTC	CASSDGGAYNEQFF
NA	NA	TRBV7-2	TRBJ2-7	TGTGCCAGCAGCTTAGGACAGGCAACCTCCTACGAGCAGTACTTC	CASSLGQATSYEQYF